One TCR beta chain is described in this entry. Its specificity is not known. The data originate from a study of T cell repertoires in ileal Crohn's disease. The V gene lost 0 bases and the J gene lost 7 bases, with 13 bases spanning the gap. This CDR3 region has 14 residues. Germline V gives CDR1 SGHTS, CDR2 YDEGEE. Overall study results and limits: Active smokers at surgery had more clonal expansions than non-smokers. Sorted CD8 T cells held more high-frequency clones than CD4. Every patient over 26.8% clonality showed endoscopic recurrence.

Each sample's TCRB immunosequencing used about 500 nanograms of biopsy DNA. Some clones are missing from TCRdb's copy, which holds only in-frame ones; the method was immunoSEQ multiplex PCR. The sample yields about 5,200 clones, 75% to 85% seen once. The TCR sequence derives from an adult with Crohn's disease. The chain uses TRBV5-8 and TRBJ1-2; the D gene is possibly TRBD1 (5 bases). The sample consisted of ileal tissue. The CDR3 loop is CASSLGFGGSGYTF. The DNA of the CDR3 is TGTGCCAGCAGCTTGGGTTTCGGGGGTTCTGGCTACACCTTC.